A selection of T cell receptor beta chains follows, all from one sample in a study. TCRdb re-analysed the 5' RACE reads in MiXCR, keeping a single row per CDR3 protein. Counted here are roughly 44,000 distinct CDR3 sequences, over 25% occurring once; the ten biggest clones make up around 3.5%. The material sequenced was memory CD4+ T cells sorted from a lymph node. The receptors derive from a female donor with breast cancer. The CDR3 runs from the conserved cysteine through the conserved F or W. D genes are given only for firm matches. Only some rows state a clone size, as once, few, many or a class for expanded clones.

J gene: TRBJ2-1; clone size: .; D gene: TRBD2; V gene: TRBV9; CDR3 DNA: TGTGCCAGCAGCGGTACTAGCGCCGATCGGTACAATGAGCAGTTCTTC; CDR3 protein: CASSGTSADRYNEQFF
J gene: TRBJ2-6; clone size: few; D gene: .; V gene: TRBV4-3; CDR3 DNA: TGCGCCAGCAGCCAACAGAGCTCTGGGGCCAACGTCCTGACTTTC; CDR3 protein: CASSQQSSGANVLTF
J gene: TRBJ2-3; clone size: .; D gene: .; V gene: TRBV25-1; CDR3 DNA: TGTGCCAGCAGTCGGGTAACAGATACGCAGTATTTT; CDR3 protein: CASSRVTDTQYF
J gene: TRBJ2-7; clone size: few; D gene: .; V gene: TRBV25-1; CDR3 DNA: TGTGCCAGCAGTGAAATCCATAGCGACGAGCAGTACTTC; CDR3 protein: CASSEIHSDEQYF
J gene: TRBJ2-7; clone size: .; D gene: TRBD1; V gene: TRBV7-2; CDR3 DNA: TGTGCCAGCAGCGAGGGGGCGGCAGGGTTTACGTACGAGCAGTACTTC; CDR3 protein: CASSEGAAGFTYEQYF
J gene: TRBJ2-7; clone size: .; D gene: .; V gene: TRBV5-1; CDR3 DNA: TGCGCCAGCACAGGGACCTCCTACGAGCAGTACTTC; CDR3 protein: CASTGTSYEQYF
J gene: TRBJ2-1; clone size: few; D gene: TRBD2; V gene: TRBV12-3/TRBV12-4; CDR3 DNA: TGTGCCAGCAGGGGGACTAGCGGGATAGGGAATGAGCAGTTCTTC; CDR3 protein: CASRGTSGIGNEQFF
J gene: TRBJ2-5; clone size: .; D gene: TRBD2; V gene: TRBV29-1; CDR3 DNA: TGCAGCGCCGGACTAGCGGGGGCATTCCAAGAGACCCAGTACTTC; CDR3 protein: CSAGLAGAFQETQYF
J gene: TRBJ1-1; clone size: few; D gene: TRBD1; V gene: TRBV5-5; CDR3 DNA: TGTGCCAGCAGCTTGATACCGGGACAGCTGAACACTGAAGCTTTCTTT; CDR3 protein: CASSLIPGQLNTEAFF
J gene: TRBJ2-3; clone size: few; D gene: .; V gene: TRBV20-1; CDR3 DNA: TGCAGTGCTGACCGGCAGGGTTCGGATACGCAGTATTTT; CDR3 protein: CSADRQGSDTQYF
J gene: TRBJ2-3; clone size: many; D gene: .; V gene: TRBV6-5; CDR3 DNA: TGTGCCAGCAGTTCAAGTACAGATACGCAGTATTTT; CDR3 protein: CASSSSTDTQYF
J gene: TRBJ1-5; clone size: medium-sized; D gene: TRBD1; V gene: TRBV12-3/TRBV12-4; CDR3 DNA: TGTGCCAGCAGTAACGGGGGACAGGGGAGCGATCAGCCCCAGCATTTT; CDR3 protein: CASSNGGQGSDQPQHF
J gene: TRBJ2-2; clone size: few; D gene: .; V gene: TRBV13; CDR3 DNA: TGTGCCAGCAGCGACACGGGGGCTAGCGGCACCGGGGAGCTGTTTTTT; CDR3 protein: CASSDTGASGTGELFF
J gene: TRBJ1-4; clone size: few; D gene: .; V gene: TRBV7-2; CDR3 DNA: TGTGCCAGCAGCTTAGGGAAATCAGGAGAAAAACTGTTTTTT; CDR3 protein: CASSLGKSGEKLFF
J gene: TRBJ2-1; clone size: .; D gene: TRBD2; V gene: TRBV4-1; CDR3 DNA: TGCGCCAGCAGCCTGAAACTAGCGGCTAATGAGCAGTTCTTC; CDR3 protein: CASSLKLAANEQFF
J gene: TRBJ2-1; clone size: few; D gene: TRBD2; V gene: TRBV12-3/TRBV12-4; CDR3 DNA: TGTGCCAGCAGTTTAGGAGCGGGACTAAAGTTCTTC; CDR3 protein: CASSLGAGLKFF
J gene: TRBJ2-7; clone size: few; D gene: .; V gene: TRBV28; CDR3 DNA: TGTGCCGCTCAAGGGGTACTCGAGCAGTACTTC; CDR3 protein: CAAQGVLEQYF
J gene: TRBJ2-5; clone size: .; D gene: TRBD2; V gene: TRBV27; CDR3 DNA: TGTGCCAGCAGTCCTGGACTAGCGGGTCAGTTAGGGACCCAGTACTTC; CDR3 protein: CASSPGLAGQLGTQYF
J gene: TRBJ1-1; clone size: .; D gene: TRBD1; V gene: TRBV5-1; CDR3 DNA: TGCGCCAGCAGCTTGGAGGGGACAGGGGGCGCGAACACTGAAGCTTTCTTT; CDR3 protein: CASSLEGTGGANTEAFF
J gene: TRBJ1-2; clone size: many; D gene: .; V gene: TRBV6-1; CDR3 DNA: TGTGCCAGCAGAACCGCGGCCTACACCTTC; CDR3 protein: CASRTAAYTF
J gene: TRBJ2-1; clone size: few; D gene: .; V gene: TRBV5-1; CDR3 DNA: TGCGCCAGCAGCTTGGGACCTTACAATGAGCAGTTCTTC; CDR3 protein: CASSLGPYNEQFF
J gene: TRBJ2-1; clone size: few; D gene: .; V gene: TRBV28; CDR3 DNA: TGTGCCAGCAGTTTGAGCTCTGTCCGCAATGAGCAGTTCTTC; CDR3 protein: CASSLSSVRNEQFF
J gene: TRBJ2-7; clone size: .; D gene: .; V gene: TRBV6-1; CDR3 DNA: TGTGCCAGCAGGGACATCTCCTCCTACGAGCAGTACTTC; CDR3 protein: CASRDISSYEQYF
J gene: TRBJ1-5; clone size: .; D gene: .; V gene: TRBV7-3; CDR3 DNA: TGTGCCAGCAGCCCTCATCGGCCCCAGCATTTT; CDR3 protein: CASSPHRPQHF
J gene: TRBJ2-5; clone size: .; D gene: .; V gene: TRBV7-7; CDR3 DNA: TGTGCTAGCAGCGGCCCCGGACAGCAAGAGACCCAGTACTTC; CDR3 protein: CASSGPGQQETQYF
J gene: TRBJ1-4; clone size: .; D gene: .; V gene: TRBV4-1; CDR3 DNA: TGCGCCAGCAGCCAAGATCCTGGGATTGAAAAACCGTTTTTT; CDR3 protein: CASSQDPGIEKPFF
J gene: TRBJ2-1; clone size: .; D gene: TRBD2; V gene: TRBV5-1; CDR3 DNA: TGCGCCAGCAGCCAGGGACTAGCGGGAAACTACAGTGAGCAGTTCTTC; CDR3 protein: CASSQGLAGNYSEQFF
J gene: TRBJ2-7; clone size: many; D gene: TRBD1; V gene: TRBV6-5; CDR3 DNA: TGTGCCAGCAGTTACGAGTTGCGGACAGGGGGGTACGAGCAGTACTTC; CDR3 protein: CASSYELRTGGYEQYF
J gene: TRBJ1-2; clone size: .; D gene: TRBD1; V gene: TRBV5-1; CDR3 DNA: TGCGCCAGCAGGGGACAGGGAGGTGGCTACACCTTC; CDR3 protein: CASRGQGGGYTF
J gene: TRBJ1-1; clone size: .; D gene: .; V gene: TRBV10-3; CDR3 DNA: TGTGCCATCGGGATTGGTGGGGAAGCTTTCTTT; CDR3 protein: CAIGIGGEAFF
J gene: TRBJ2-7; clone size: .; D gene: .; V gene: TRBV2; CDR3 DNA: TGTGCCAGCAGTGCTTGGCTGGGCGAGCAGTACTTC; CDR3 protein: CASSAWLGEQYF
J gene: TRBJ2-2; clone size: .; D gene: TRBD2; V gene: TRBV28; CDR3 DNA: TGTGCCAGCAGATCTGGGACTAGCGGGAGGGCCCACACCGGGGAGCTGTTTTTT; CDR3 protein: CASRSGTSGRAHTGELFF
J gene: TRBJ2-2; clone size: many; D gene: TRBD2; V gene: TRBV5-6; CDR3 DNA: TGTGCCAGCAGCTTTTCAGCGGGAATCGGGGAGCTGTTTTTT; CDR3 protein: CASSFSAGIGELFF
J gene: TRBJ2-5; clone size: .; D gene: .; V gene: TRBV7-9; CDR3 DNA: TGTGCCAGCAGAATAATAGGGGGAGAGACCCAGTACTTC; CDR3 protein: CASRIIGGETQYF
J gene: TRBJ1-5; clone size: .; D gene: .; V gene: TRBV7-2; CDR3 DNA: TGTGCCAGCAGCTCAGCCTCCGTCCGCACAGATACGCAGCATTTT; CDR3 protein: CASSSASVRTDTQHF
J gene: TRBJ2-1; clone size: .; D gene: .; V gene: TRBV9; CDR3 DNA: TGTGCCAGCAGCGTAGGGCAGCGGCCGTTTAATGAGCAGTTCTTC; CDR3 protein: CASSVGQRPFNEQFF
J gene: TRBJ2-7; clone size: .; D gene: TRBD1; V gene: TRBV20-1; CDR3 DNA: TGCAGTGCTAAGCGGACAGGCCTGGTGTACGAGCAGTACTTC; CDR3 protein: CSAKRTGLVYEQYF
J gene: TRBJ2-1; clone size: .; D gene: TRBD2; V gene: TRBV28; CDR3 DNA: TGTGCCAGCAGTTTAGTATATGCGGGAGCTGAGCAGTTCTTC; CDR3 protein: CASSLVYAGAEQFF